This T cell receptor (beta chain) was captured by sequencing in a study of OX40 agonist ivuxolimab in advanced cancers. In the study overall: Patients with prior anti-PD-1, anti-PD-L1 or anti-CTLA-4 therapy were eligible; 40% had some. Study-level findings and limits: In the 0.1-3.0 mg/kg groups, partial responders showed among the lowest expansion.

Trimming took 5 bases from V and 1 from J; bases not matched to a gene: 8. CDR1 and CDR2 from the germline V gene are SGHTA and FQGTGA. This CDR3 contains 17 residues. This clone was counted once. Its antigen is unidentified. Only in-frame clones appear in the TCRdb table, and some are missing; sequencing was by immunoSEQ multiplex PCR. The repertoire has 65,000 to 85,000 clones, roughly 92% of them found once; the top ten carry around 0.64%. The chain has TRBV7-3 and TRBJ2-2; 9 nucleotides agree with TRBD1. The sample consisted of CD4+ or CD8+ T cells sorted from blood, taken in a trial of the OX40 agonist ivuxolimab. The source is an adult with an advanced solid tumor such as melanoma, head and neck, liver or kidney cancer. This CDR3 reads CASSPGTGSVNTGELFF. In DNA, the CDR3 is TGTGCCAGCAGCCCCGGGACAGGGTCGGTGAACACCGGGGAGCTGTTTTTT.